The clone carrying this T cell receptor beta chain was seen only once. The table came from immunoSEQ multiplex PCR; TCRdb's copy has only in-frame clones and leaves some out. There are around 120,000 clones in the sample; 80% to 90% occur only once, and 3.5% to 5% lies in the top ten. The data stem from a study of T cell responses to AZD1222 COVID-19 vaccine. Looked up from germline, CDR1 is KGHDR and CDR2 is SFDVKD. This CDR3 contains 15 residues. Trimming removed 6 bases from V and 0 bases from J, with 13 bases in between. This TCR came from an adult in good health. This sample comprised peripheral blood, obtained on day 0 of MenACWY control vaccination. The chain is built from TRBV24-1 and TRBJ1-2, with TRBD1 as a possible D gene (6 bases). The CDR3, as DNA: TGTGCCACCAGTAGAGGAGGACAGTCTAACTATGGCTACACCTTC. Residues: CATSRGGQSNYGYTF.